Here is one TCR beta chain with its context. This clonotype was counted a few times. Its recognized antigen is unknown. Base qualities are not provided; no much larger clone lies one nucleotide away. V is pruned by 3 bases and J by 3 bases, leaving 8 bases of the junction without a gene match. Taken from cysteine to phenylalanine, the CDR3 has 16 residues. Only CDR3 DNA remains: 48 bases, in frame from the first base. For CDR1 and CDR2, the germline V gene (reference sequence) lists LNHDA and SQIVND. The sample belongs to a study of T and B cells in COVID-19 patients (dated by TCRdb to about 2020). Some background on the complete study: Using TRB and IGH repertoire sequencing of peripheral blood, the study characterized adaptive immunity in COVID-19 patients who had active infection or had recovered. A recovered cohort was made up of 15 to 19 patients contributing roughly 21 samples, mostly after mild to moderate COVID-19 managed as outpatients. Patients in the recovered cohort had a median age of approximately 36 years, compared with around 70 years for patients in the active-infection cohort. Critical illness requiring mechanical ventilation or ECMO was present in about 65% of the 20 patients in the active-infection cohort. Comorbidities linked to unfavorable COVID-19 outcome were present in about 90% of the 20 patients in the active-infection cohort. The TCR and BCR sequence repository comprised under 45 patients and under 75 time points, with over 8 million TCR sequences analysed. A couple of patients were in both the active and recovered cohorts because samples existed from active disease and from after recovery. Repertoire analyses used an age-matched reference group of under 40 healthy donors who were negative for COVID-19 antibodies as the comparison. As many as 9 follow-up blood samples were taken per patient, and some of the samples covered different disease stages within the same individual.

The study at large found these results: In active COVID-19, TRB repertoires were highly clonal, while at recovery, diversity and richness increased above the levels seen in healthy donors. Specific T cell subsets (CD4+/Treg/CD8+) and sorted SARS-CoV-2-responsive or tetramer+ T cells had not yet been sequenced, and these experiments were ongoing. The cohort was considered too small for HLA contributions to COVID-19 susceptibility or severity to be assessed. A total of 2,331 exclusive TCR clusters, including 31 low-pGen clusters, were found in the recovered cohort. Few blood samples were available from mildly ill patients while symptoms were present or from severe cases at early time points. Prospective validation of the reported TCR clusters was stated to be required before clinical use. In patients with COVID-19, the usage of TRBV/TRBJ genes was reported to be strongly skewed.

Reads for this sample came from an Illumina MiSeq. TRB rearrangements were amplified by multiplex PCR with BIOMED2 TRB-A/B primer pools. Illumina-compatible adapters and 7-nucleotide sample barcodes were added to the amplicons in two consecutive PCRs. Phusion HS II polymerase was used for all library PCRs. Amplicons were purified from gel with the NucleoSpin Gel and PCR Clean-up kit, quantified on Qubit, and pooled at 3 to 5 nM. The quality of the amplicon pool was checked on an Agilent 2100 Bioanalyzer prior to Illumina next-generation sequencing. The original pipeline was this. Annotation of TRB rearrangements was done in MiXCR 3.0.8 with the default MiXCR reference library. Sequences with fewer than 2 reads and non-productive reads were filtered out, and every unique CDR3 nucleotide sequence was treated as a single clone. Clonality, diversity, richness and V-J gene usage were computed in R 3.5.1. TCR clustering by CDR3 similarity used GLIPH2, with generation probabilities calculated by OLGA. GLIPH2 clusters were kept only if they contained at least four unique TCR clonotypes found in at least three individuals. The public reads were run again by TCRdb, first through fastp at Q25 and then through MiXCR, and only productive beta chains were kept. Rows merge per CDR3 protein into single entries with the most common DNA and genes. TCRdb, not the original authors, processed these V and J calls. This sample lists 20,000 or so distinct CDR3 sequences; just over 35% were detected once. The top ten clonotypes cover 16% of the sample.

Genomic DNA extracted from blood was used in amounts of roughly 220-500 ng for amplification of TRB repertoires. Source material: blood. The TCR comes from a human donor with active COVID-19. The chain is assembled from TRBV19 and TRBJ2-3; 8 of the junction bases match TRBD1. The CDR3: CASSMSSGGGTDTQYF. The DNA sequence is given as TGTGCCAGTAGTATGTCCTCAGGGGGCGGGACAGATACGCAGTATTTT.